This entry describes one T cell receptor beta chain. The antigen remains undetermined. Samples had at least 6.5 million PBMCs isolated from them. The data stem from a study of blood T cells in healthy people across ages. The study, taken as a whole, reports: When set beside aged donors, long-lived donors presented more naive CD4+ cells and higher diversity. The diversity estimates, figures obtained from one million T cells, were considered underestimates.

Germline V gene lookup returns CDR1 SGHTA and CDR2 FQGNSA. The CDR3 length is 15 residues. V was pared by 5 bases and J by 4 bases, with 6 bases of the junction left unmatched. A sample-barcoded 5' primer and a J-beta primer mix were used in a second PCR of roughly 6 to 11 cycles. TCRdb processed the 5' RACE reads anew with MiXCR; each CDR3 protein has one entry. The sample includes about 1 million distinct CDR3 sequences, almost 25% of them seen just once. This sample also appeared in a second study, on T cells of mothers and their children.

This chain connects TRBV7-2 to TRBJ2-3; TRBD2 aligns across 10 bases. The clonotype originates from a girl aged 2 to 9 in good health. Sequenced material: blood. This CDR3 reads CASSELAGTPDTQYF. The CDR3 region has the DNA TGTGCCAGCAGCGAACTAGCGGGGACCCCAGATACGCAGTATTTT.